This T cell receptor beta chain derives from a study of T-cell memory formation after mild COVID-19. Germline CDR1 SQVTM, CDR2 ANQGSEA. Trimming took off 8 bases at V and 0 bases at J, with 13 bases between the two ends. This CDR3 spans 13 amino acids. TCR alpha and TCR beta cDNA libraries with sample barcodes and UMIs came from 5'RACE using constant-segment primers. TCRdb passed the 5' RACE reads through MiXCR, listing each CDR3 protein once. This table has about 310,000 distinct CDR3 sequences, 15% appearing once. Concerning this clonotype: No antigen is known for it.

Whole-study results and caveats: Researchers report contracting CD4+ clones mostly in CM and EM, with CD8+ clones in EMRA. Confirmation was lacking for SARS-CoV-2 specificity of second-wave clones that peaked on day 37. CD4/CD8 balance held among clones contracting day 15 to 85, and later expanders leaned CD4+.

This chain uses TRBV29-1 with TRBJ1-1, with D possibly being TRBD1 (6 bases). This TCR was sampled from a man between 18 and 29 years old who had mild COVID-19 (a few samples of this study predate the infection). Cell type and time point are not known. The sequenced sample consisted of PBMCs or a T cell subset sorted from them (not recorded which). The CDR3 DNA follows: TGCAGCTCAAAGGGACAACTGAACACTGAAGCTTTCTTT. Its translation is CSSKGQLNTEAFF.